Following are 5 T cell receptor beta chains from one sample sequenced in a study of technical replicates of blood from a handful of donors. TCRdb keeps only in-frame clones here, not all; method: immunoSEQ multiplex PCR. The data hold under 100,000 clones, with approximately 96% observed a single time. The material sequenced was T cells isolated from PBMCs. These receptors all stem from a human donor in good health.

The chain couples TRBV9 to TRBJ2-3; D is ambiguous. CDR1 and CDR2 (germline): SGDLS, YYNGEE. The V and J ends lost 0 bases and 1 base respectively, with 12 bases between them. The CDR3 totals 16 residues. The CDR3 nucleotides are TGTGCCAGCAGCGTAGACAGACAATCGGGCACAGATACGCAGTATTTT. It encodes CASSVDRQSGTDTQYF.

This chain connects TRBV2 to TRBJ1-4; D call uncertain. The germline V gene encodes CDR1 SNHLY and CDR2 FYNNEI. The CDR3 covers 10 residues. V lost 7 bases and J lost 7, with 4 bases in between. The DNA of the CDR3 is TGTGCCAGCATCGGTGAAAAACTGTTTTTT. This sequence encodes CASIGEKLFF.

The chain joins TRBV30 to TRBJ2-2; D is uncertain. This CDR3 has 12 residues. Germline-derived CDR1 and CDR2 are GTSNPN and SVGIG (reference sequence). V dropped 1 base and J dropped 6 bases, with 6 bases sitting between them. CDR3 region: CAWSGAPGELFF. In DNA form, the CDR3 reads TGTGCCTGGAGTGGAGCCCCCGGGGAGCTGTTTTTT.

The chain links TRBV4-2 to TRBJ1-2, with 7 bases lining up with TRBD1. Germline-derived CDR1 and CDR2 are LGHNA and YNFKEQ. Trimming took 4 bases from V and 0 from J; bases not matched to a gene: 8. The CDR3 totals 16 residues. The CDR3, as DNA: TGTGCCAGCAGCCGAGAACTGGGACAGCCTAACTATGGCTACACCTTC. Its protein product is CASSRELGQPNYGYTF.

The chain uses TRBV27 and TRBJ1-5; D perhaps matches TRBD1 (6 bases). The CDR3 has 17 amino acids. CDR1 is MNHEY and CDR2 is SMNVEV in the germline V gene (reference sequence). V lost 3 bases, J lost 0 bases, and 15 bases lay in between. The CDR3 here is CASSLAGEGTSNQPQHF. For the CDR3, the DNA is TGTGCCAGCAGTTTGGCAGGGGAGGGGACTAGCAATCAGCCCCAGCATTTT.